This T cell receptor (beta chain) comes out of a study of OX40 agonist ivuxolimab in advanced cancers. Broader study findings: Clones of CD4+ and CD8+ blood T cells grew by week 6 at doses of 0.1 to 3.0 mg/kg.

Libraries were prepared by immunoSEQ multiplex PCR; TCRdb keeps only in-frame clonotypes and omits some of them. The repertoire consists of approximately 82,000 clones, with approximately 95% occurring once and the leading ten covering around 21%. The CDR3 has 13 residues. V lost 1 base, J lost 1 base, and 4 bases lay in between. Looked up from germline, CDR1 is LNHDA and CDR2 is SQIVND (reference sequence). This clone was seen more than once but under ten times. Its cognate antigen is unknown. The same CDR3 is also encoded by other DNA sequences in this sample. The rearrangement links TRBV19 to TRBJ1-1; no reliable D call. This receptor was identified in an adult with an advanced solid tumor such as melanoma, head and neck, liver or kidney cancer. Sequences were derived from CD4+ or CD8+ T cells sorted from blood, sampled in a trial of the OX40 agonist ivuxolimab. DNA for the CDR3: TGTGCCAGTAGTATAGGTGGGAACACTGAAGCTTTCTTT. Amino acid sequence: CASSIGGNTEAFF.